Presented here are 5 T cell receptor beta chains from one specimen sequenced in a study of CD8+ T cells in alopecia areata. Treatment given: oral pan-JAK inhibitor, 5-10 mg twice daily. RNA extraction and reverse transcription yielded cDNA as sequencing template. This table comes from immunoSEQ multiplex PCR, and its TCRdb copy is limited to in-frame clones, with some not included. The sample holds about 200,000 clones; roughly 64% are singletons and the top ten take 4.5% to 6%. This sample comprised CD4+ T cells sorted from blood, obtained at week 24, from a patient treated with tofacitinib. The source is a human donor with alopecia areata.

The V gene is TRBV18, the J gene TRBJ2-7; TRBD2 is a possible D gene (5 bases). CDR1 KGHSH and CDR2 LQKENI come from the germline V gene. V lost 3 bases to trimming and J lost 5 bases, with 8 bases between them. This CDR3 has 12 amino acids. CDR3 in amino acids: CASSPRVDEQYF. In DNA form, the CDR3 reads TGTGCCAGCTCACCGAGGGTAGACGAGCAGTACTTC.

V is TRBV5-4 and J is TRBJ2-1; D is uncertain. The V end lost 0 bases, the J end lost 0 bases, and 13 bases lay between the germline ends. Germline V gene data show CDR1 as SGHNT and CDR2 as YYREEE (reference sequence). The CDR3 has 17 amino acids. CDR3 region: CASSLVPRASSYNEQFF. The CDR3, as DNA: TGTGCCAGCAGCTTGGTCCCCCGGGCTAGCTCCTACAATGAGCAGTTCTTC.

This clone was seen a handful of times. The chain couples TRBV4-2 to TRBJ2-7, with no clear D. This CDR3 comprises 13 residues. V dropped 2 bases and J dropped 6 bases, with 11 bases sitting between them. CDR1 is LGHNA, CDR2 YNFKEQ, per germline. The CDR3 is CASSQISLGEQYF. The DNA for the CDR3 is TGTGCCAGCAGCCAAATTAGCCTGGGCGAGCAGTACTTC.

This sequence joins TRBV29-1 and TRBJ1-2; 7 bases agree with TRBD1. CDR1 and CDR2 from the germline V gene are SQVTM and ANQGSEA. V was clipped by 7 bases and J by 5 bases; unmatched bases: 10. The CDR3 totals 13 residues. In DNA form, the CDR3 reads TGCAGCGCCGTTAGGGCAGGGGGTTATGGCTACACCTTC. Protein product: CSAVRAGGYGYTF.

This clone came up a few times. The V and J genes are TRBV7-2 and TRBJ1-1; D remains unclear. V shed 4 bases and J shed 7 bases, with 10 bases lying between them. This CDR3 is built from 12 residues. From germline, CDR1 is SGHTA and CDR2 FQGNSA. CDR3 loop: CASSSNEGEAFF. The CDR3 nucleotides are TGTGCCAGCAGCTCAAACGAGGGTGAAGCTTTCTTT.